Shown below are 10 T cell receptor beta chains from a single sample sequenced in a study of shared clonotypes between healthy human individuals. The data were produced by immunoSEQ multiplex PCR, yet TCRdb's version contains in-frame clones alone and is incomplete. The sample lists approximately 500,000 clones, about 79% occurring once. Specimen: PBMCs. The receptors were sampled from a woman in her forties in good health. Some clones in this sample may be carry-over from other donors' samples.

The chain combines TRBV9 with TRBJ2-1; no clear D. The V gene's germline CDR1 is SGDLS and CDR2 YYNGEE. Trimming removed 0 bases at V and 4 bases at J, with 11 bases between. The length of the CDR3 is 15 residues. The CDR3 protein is CASSVVANQYNEQFF. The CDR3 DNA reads TGTGCCAGCAGCGTAGTGGCGAACCAATACAATGAGCAGTTCTTC.

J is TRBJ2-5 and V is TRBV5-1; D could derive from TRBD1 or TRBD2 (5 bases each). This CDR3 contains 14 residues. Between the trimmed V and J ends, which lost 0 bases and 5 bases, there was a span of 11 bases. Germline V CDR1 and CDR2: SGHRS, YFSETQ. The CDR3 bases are TGCGCCAGCAGCTTGGTGAGGGGTCGGGAGACCCAGTACTTC. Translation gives CASSLVRGRETQYF. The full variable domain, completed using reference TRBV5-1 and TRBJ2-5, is KAGVTQTPRYLIKTRGQQVTLSCSPISGHRSVSWYQQTPGQGLQFLFEYFSETQRNKGNFPGRFSGRQFSNSRSEMNVSTLELGDSALYLCASSLVRGRETQYFGPGTRLLVL.

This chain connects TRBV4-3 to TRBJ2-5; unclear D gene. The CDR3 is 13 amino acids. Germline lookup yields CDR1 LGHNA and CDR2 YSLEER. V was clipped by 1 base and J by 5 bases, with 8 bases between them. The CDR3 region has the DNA TGCGCCAGCAGCCAAGTTGGGTTGGAGACCCAGTACTTC. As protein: CASSQVGLETQYF.

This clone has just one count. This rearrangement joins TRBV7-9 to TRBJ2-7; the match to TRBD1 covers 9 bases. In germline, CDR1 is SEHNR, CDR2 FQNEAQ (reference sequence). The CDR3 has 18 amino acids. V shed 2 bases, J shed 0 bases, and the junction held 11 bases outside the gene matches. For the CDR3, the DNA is TGTGCCAGCAGCTTATTGGGGAGACAGGGGGTGTACTCCTACGAGCAGTACTTC. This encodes CASSLLGRQGVYSYEQYF.

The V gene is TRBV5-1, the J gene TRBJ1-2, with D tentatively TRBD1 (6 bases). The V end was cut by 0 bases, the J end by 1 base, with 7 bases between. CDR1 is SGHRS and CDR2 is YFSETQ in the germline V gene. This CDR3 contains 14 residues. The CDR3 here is CASSLEGDNYGYTF. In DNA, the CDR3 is TGCGCCAGCAGCTTGGAGGGGGATAACTATGGCTACACCTTC.

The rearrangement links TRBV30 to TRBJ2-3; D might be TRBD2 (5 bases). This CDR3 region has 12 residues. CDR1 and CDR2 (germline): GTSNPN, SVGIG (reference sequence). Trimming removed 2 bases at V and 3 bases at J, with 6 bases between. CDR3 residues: CAWSRRTDTQYF. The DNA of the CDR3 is TGTGCCTGGAGTCGGAGGACAGATACGCAGTATTTT.

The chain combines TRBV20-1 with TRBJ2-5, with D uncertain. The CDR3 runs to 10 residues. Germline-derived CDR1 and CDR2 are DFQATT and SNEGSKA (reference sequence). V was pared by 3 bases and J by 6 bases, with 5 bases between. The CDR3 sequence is CSASGKTQYF. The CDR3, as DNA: TGCAGTGCTAGTGGGAAGACCCAGTACTTC.

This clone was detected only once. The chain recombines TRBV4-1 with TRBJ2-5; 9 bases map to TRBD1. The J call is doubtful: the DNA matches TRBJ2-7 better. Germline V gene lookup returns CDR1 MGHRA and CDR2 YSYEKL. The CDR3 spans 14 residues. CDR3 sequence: CASSAGQGPYEQYF. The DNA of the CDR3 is TGCGCCAGCAGCGCGGGACAGGGACCCTACGAGCAGTACTTC.

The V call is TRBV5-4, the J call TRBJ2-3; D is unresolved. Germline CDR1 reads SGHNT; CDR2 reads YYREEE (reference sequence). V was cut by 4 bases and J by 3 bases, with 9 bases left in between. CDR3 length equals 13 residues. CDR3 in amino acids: CASSPGRTDTQYF. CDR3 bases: TGTGCCAGCAGCCCCGGTCGGACAGATACGCAGTATTTT.

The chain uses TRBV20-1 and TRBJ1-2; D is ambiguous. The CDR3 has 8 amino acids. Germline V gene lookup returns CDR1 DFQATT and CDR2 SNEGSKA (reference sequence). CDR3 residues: CGDGGYTF. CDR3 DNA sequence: TGCGGAGACGGTGGCTACACCTTC.